This is a list of T cell receptor beta chains from one sample in a study of breast tumors, draining lymph nodes, adjacent tissues. TCRdb processed the multiplex PCR reads anew with MiXCR; each CDR3 protein has one entry. The sample records under 150,000 distinct CDR3 sequences, about 20% being singletons. The sequencing input was axillary lymph node tissue. These receptors were obtained from a female donor with breast cancer. Some clones in this sample may be carry-over from other donors' samples. Each CDR3 is given without its conserved first and last residue. Where a row states a size, it is once, few, many or the class of an expanded clone; other rows omit it.

abundance,j_gene,len,v_gene,CDR3aa
few,TRBJ2-1,14,TRBV27,ASSTYSGRADNEQF
many,TRBJ2-1,12,TRBV7-9,ASISGTGNNEQF
many,TRBJ2-5,13,TRBV6-6,ASLLAGKIQETQY
many,TRBJ2-2,13,TRBV19,ASSIRVTNTGELF
few,TRBJ2-5,12,TRBV5-8,ASSLGTGGKTQY
many,TRBJ2-7,11,TRBV6-1,ASRDRNYYEQY
-,TRBJ2-6,16,TRBV19,ASNPTGTPNSGANVRT
many,TRBJ1-5,15,TRBV19,ASSINGQGYSNQPQH
many,TRBJ2-7,11,TRBV7-9,ASSRDSSYEQY
-,TRBJ2-2,14,TRBV5-5,ASSLVVGIPTGELF
many,TRBJ1-5,11,TRBV20-1,SARDQALQPQH
many,TRBJ1-4,14,TRBV24-1,ATSDGTGITNEKLF
few,TRBJ2-6,14,TRBV28,AANRGGFSGANVLT
-,TRBJ2-4,11,TRBV6-4,ASSPGPLGIQY
many,TRBJ2-1,13,TRBV20-1,SAPSTGFGSNEQF
many,TRBJ2-1,12,TRBV12-3/TRBV12-4,ASSLLAGHNEQF
many,TRBJ2-5,10,TRBV28,ASGDRGETQY
many,TRBJ2-3,13,TRBV11-3,ASSTGQGNVDTQY
many,TRBJ1-6,12,TRBV7-9,ASSLNSYNSPLH
many,TRBJ1-2,16,TRBV19,ASSSLPATGGALGGYT
many,TRBJ1-2,14,TRBV6-2/TRBV6-3,ASTAGRGNKGYGYT
many,TRBJ2-3,13,TRBV10-3,AISPSTGVTDTQY
-,TRBJ2-3,15,TRBV27,ASSLSTSVGVTDTQY
many,TRBJ2-5,14,TRBV7-9,ASSHGTGGPQETQY
many,TRBJ1-2,10,TRBV3-1,ASSQTVQGYT
many,TRBJ1-3,13,TRBV15,ATSSEGGTGNTIY
-,-,13,TRBV19,ASSDRDGFNQPQY
many,TRBJ1-2,13,TRBV6-6,ASSSGDPGYYGYT
-,TRBJ2-5,13,TRBV3-1,ASSPRDYLQETQY
many,TRBJ1-3,10,TRBV7-2,ASSASQGPIY
once,TRBJ1-2,11,TRBV27,ASSFLGSERYT
many,TRBJ1-2,12,TRBV6-6,ASSLGQTNYGYT
many,TRBJ2-5,15,TRBV7-6,ASSPRLVGRTQETQY
many,TRBJ2-5,12,TRBV10-1,ASSPSGVEETQY
many,TRBJ2-3,11,TRBV12-3/TRBV12-4,ASSFRRGDTQY
many,TRBJ2-1,12,TRBV6-5,ASGTGGAYNEQF
-,TRBJ2-1,17,TRBV12-3/TRBV12-4,ASQIAADTGELAYNEQF
many,TRBJ2-3,12,TRBV25-1,ASSDPTYTDTQY
many,TRBJ1-3,15,TRBV7-6,ASSLDLRAAGGNTIY
many,TRBJ2-2,11,TRBV7-2,AGRDSATGELF
few,TRBJ1-1,12,TRBV10-2,ASSEQGRRAEAF
many,TRBJ2-1,12,TRBV20-1,SATSGGQYNEQF
many,TRBJ2-7,13,TRBV12-3/TRBV12-4,ASSLDVSGYYEQY
many,TRBJ2-1,14,TRBV15,ATSYVGTRLYNEQF
-,TRBJ2-1,18,TRBV20-1,SAHRGGLAGGYSVYNEQF
many,TRBJ2-1,13,TRBV7-3,ASSLVPSSYNEQF
few,TRBJ2-3,15,TRBV27,ASSLLSTSGITDTQY
many,TRBJ2-7,12,TRBV27,ASSLDSDSYEQY
many,TRBJ2-7,11,TRBV12-3/TRBV12-4,ASSLAIGIEQY
many,TRBJ2-3,13,TRBV11-1,ASTPSNRYADTQY
many,TRBJ2-5,12,TRBV9,ASSPRTSEETQY
many,TRBJ1-6,11,TRBV6-6,ASRGSGDSPLH
many,TRBJ2-7,11,TRBV29-1,SVVQGIPYEQY
-,TRBJ2-1,9,TRBV6-2/TRBV6-3,ASSHTRGQF